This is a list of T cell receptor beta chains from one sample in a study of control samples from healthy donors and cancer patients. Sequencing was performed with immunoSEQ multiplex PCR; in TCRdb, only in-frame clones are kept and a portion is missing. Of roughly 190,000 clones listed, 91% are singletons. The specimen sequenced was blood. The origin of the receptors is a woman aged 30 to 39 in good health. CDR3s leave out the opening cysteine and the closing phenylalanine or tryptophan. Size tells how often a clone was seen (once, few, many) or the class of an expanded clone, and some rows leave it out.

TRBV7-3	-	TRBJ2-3	ASSLQGGTDTQY
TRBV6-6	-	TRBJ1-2	ASSKPPGGDGYT
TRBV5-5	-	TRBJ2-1	ASSFAGTGGKYEQF
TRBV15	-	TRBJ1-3	ATTPDRVPSGNTIY
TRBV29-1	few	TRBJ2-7	SVVGRTYEQY
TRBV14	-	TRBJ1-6	ASSQGTARSPLH
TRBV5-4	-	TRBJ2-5	ASSFSGGAETQY
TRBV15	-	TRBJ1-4	ATSRDRAGGEKLF
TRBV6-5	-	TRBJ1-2	ASSSRQGAGYT
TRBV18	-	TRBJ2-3	ASSGGAKDTQY
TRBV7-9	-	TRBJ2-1	ASSQTSGRVNEQF
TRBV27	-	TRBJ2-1	ASRPGTGGNEQF
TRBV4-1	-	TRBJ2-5	ASSQGLQETQY
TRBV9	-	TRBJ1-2	ASSVETGSNYGYT
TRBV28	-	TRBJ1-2	ASSLGQGLYGYT
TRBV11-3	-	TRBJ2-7	ASSLLAWAEYEQY
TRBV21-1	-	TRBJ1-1	ASSKAGARWYTEAF
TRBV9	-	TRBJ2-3	ASSDRLAGAPDTQY
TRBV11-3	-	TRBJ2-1	ASSLGLAGYNEQF
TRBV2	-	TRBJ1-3	ASRGQPGNTIY
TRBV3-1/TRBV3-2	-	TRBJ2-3	ASSQGPSTDTQY
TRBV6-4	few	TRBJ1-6	ASSGTGDNSPLH
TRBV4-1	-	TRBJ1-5	ASSQTGRGGNQPQH
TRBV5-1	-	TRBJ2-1	ASSDVYNEQF
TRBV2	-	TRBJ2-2	ASSYAGELF
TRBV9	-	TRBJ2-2	ASSVNGLGNTGELF
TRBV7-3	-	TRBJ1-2	ASSLRGTGHGYT
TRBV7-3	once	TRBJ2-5	ASSSTPQETQY
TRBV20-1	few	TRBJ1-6	SARGDSPLH
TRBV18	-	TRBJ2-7	ASSPPGTAGGPYEQY
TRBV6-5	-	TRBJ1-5	ASSYDRANQPQH
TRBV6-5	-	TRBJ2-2	ASSYQGNTGELF
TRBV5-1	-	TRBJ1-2	ASSLGAGKGYGYT
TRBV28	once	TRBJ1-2	ASSLSGGVYGYT
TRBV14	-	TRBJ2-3	ASSHGTSGRATDTQY
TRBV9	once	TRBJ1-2	ASSVTGQGAYGYT
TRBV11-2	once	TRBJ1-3	ASRLGQGAGNTIY
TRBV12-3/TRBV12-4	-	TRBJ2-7	ASSLAGYEQY
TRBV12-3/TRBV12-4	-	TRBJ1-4	ASSRDRGEKLF
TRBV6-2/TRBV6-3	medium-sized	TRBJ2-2	ASSLATRANTGELF
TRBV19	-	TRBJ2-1	ASSKSGSSYNEQF
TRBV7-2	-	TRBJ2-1	ASSLTSGGAGNEQF
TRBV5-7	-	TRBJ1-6	ASSLEEGADSPLH
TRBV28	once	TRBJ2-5	ASSLWVRETQY
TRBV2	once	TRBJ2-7	ASSDWYEQY
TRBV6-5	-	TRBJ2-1	ASSYPGGGSYNEQF
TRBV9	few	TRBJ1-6	ASSILPGQGNNSPLH
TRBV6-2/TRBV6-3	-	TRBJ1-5	ASSYSGGNQPQH
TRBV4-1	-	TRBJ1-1	ASSQEVLANTEAF
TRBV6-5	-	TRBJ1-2	ASRAGNYGYT
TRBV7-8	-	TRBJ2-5	ASSLVFLAGGETQY
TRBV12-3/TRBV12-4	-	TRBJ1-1	ASSPAAEAF
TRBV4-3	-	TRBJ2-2	ASSRTLAGVTGELF
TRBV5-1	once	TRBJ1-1	ASSLGGIEAF
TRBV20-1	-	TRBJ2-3	SARVGDTQY
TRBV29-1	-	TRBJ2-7	SVEDTGGYEQY
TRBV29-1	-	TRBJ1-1	SARDRGAGNTEAF
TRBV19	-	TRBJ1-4	ATYNEKLF